Here is one TCR beta chain with its context. Its antigen is unidentified. This sample stems from a study of a mutant IDH1 vaccine in newly diagnosed glioma. The repertoire was sequenced with immunoSEQ multiplex PCR; TCRdb's copy has only in-frame clones and lacks some. The sample includes around 65,000 clones, 75% to 85% of them seen just once. The sample's time point: week 11, during vaccination. The study gave 300 ug of mutant IDH1 20-mer peptide per vaccine dose, with topical imiquimod. This CDR3 comprises 12 residues. Per the germline V gene, CDR1 is SNHLY and CDR2 is FYNNEI. The V end was cut by 7 bases, the J end by 2 bases, with 9 bases between.

Here the sequenced sample was PBMCs, taken from a glioma patient whose treatment included an IDH1 peptide vaccine. The chain links TRBV2 to TRBJ2-7, with a weak D call TRBD2 (6 bases). This TCR was recovered from a man in his fifties or sixties with glioma. This CDR3 reads CASTGRTYEQYF. CDR3 nucleotide sequence: TGTGCCAGCACTGGGAGGACCTACGAGCAGTACTTC. Complete variable domain (other parts from reference TRBV2 and TRBJ2-7): EPEVTQTPSHQVTQMGQEVILRCVPISNHLYFYWYRQILGQKVEFLVSFYNNEISEKSEIFDDQFSVERPDGSNFTLKIRSTKLEDSAMYFCASTGRTYEQYFGPGTRLTVT.